Presented here are 20 T cell receptor beta chains from one specimen sequenced in a study of control samples from healthy donors and cancer patients. The table came from immunoSEQ multiplex PCR; TCRdb's copy has only in-frame clones and leaves some out. The repertoire has roughly 120,000 clones, about 95% of them found once; the top ten carry around 3.6%. The sequencing input was blood. Every receptor here comes from a man aged 30 to 39 in good health.

This clone was seen only once. The chain links TRBV4-2 to TRBJ2-7, with a tentative D call TRBD1 (6 bases). The CDR3 loop spans 14 amino acids. Trimming shortened V by 4 bases and J by 3 bases, and 13 bases separated the two germline ends. Germline CDR1 LGHNA, CDR2 YNFKEQ. The CDR3 region has the DNA TGTGCCAGCAGCCGGAACCGGGACAACTACGAGCAGTACTTC. Its protein is CASSRNRDNYEQYF.

This chain joins TRBV28 and TRBJ2-7; 7 nucleotides match TRBD2. The CDR3 runs to 14 residues. Per germline, CDR1 MDHEN and CDR2 SYDVKM. The trim removed 5 bases at V and 2 bases at J, leaving 6 bases unmatched. CDR3 sequence reads: CASSHSGRAYEQYF. The CDR3 coding sequence is TGTGCCAGCAGTCATTCTGGGAGGGCCTACGAGCAGTACTTC.

This chain uses TRBV7-2 with TRBJ1-2; 7 nucleotides match TRBD1. Germline trimming cut 1 base from V and 0 bases from J; bases unmatched to any gene: 2. The length of the CDR3 is 15 residues. Germline-derived CDR1 and CDR2 are SGHTA and FQGNSA. The DNA for the CDR3 is TGTGCCAGCAGCTTAGGGCAGGGGGCTAACTATGGCTACACCTTC. Translation: CASSLGQGANYGYTF.

This clone was recorded once. This chain connects TRBV3-1 (or the pseudogene TRBV3-2) to TRBJ2-2; 8 bases align to TRBD1. This CDR3 has 18 amino acids. The trim removed 0 bases at V and 3 bases at J, leaving 9 bases unmatched. The germline V gene encodes CDR1 LGHDT and CDR2 YNNKEL (reference sequence). This chain's CDR3 is CASSQDRGLTGDTGELFF. The CDR3 DNA follows: TGTGCCAGCAGCCAAGATCGGGGGCTGACAGGGGACACCGGGGAGCTGTTTTTT.

V and J are TRBV6-5 and TRBJ2-1, with D uncertain. This CDR3 has 16 amino acids. CDR1 is MNHEY and CDR2 is SVGAGI in the germline V gene. V was shortened by 4 bases and J by 0 bases, with 13 bases between the two germline ends. CDR3 DNA sequence: TGTGCCAGCAGTTTAAGACCCCAGAGCTCCTACAATGAGCAGTTCTTC. This sequence encodes CASSLRPQSSYNEQFF.

The rearrangement links TRBV6-2 or TRBV6-3 to TRBJ2-3; 9 bases map to TRBD2. The CDR3 runs 14 residues. CDR1 and CDR2 (germline): MNHEY, SVGEGT. J gave up 5 bases and V 5 bases, and 5 bases lay outside the gene matches. Written as DNA, the CDR3 is TGTGCCAGCAGTACGCGGGGGGGGAGAGATACGCAGTATTTT. Protein: CASSTRGGRDTQYF.

The chain employs TRBV6-2 or TRBV6-3 and TRBJ1-5; a weak D match, TRBD1 (5 bases). The CDR3 totals 14 residues. Germline CDR1 MNHEY, CDR2 SVGEGT. The V and J ends lost 0 bases and 6 bases respectively, with 9 bases between them. This CDR3 is CASSYSGVGQPQHF. The CDR3 nucleotides are TGTGCCAGCAGTTACTCGGGGGTAGGTCAGCCCCAGCATTTT.

This chain joins TRBV27 and TRBJ2-1; perhaps TRBD2 as D (6 bases). V lost 2 bases to trimming and J lost 5 bases, with 10 bases between them. From germline, CDR1 is MNHEY and CDR2 SMNVEV (reference sequence). The CDR3 contains 14 residues. Here the CDR3 DNA reads TGTGCCAGCAGTTTAGCGGGACTTGACAATGAGCAGTTCTTC. Amino acids: CASSLAGLDNEQFF.

This chain links TRBV2 with TRBJ2-7; D gene ambiguous. The length of the CDR3 is 11 residues. Germline CDR1 and CDR2: SNHLY and FYNNEI. With 4 bases removed from V and 1 base from J, the gap between germline ends came to 2 bases. The DNA of the CDR3 is TGTGCCAGCAGTGGTTCCTACGAGCAGTACTTC. This encodes CASSGSYEQYF.

V is TRBV19 and J is TRBJ1-5; D is uncertain. The V gene's germline CDR1 is LNHDA and CDR2 SQIVND (reference sequence). The CDR3 is 14 residues long. Trimming pared 3 bases from V and 2 bases from J, leaving 8 bases between. CDR3 loop: CASSISLGNQPQHF. CDR3 coding DNA: TGTGCCAGTAGTATTTCCCTCGGCAATCAGCCCCAGCATTTT.

V usage is TRBV6-4 and J usage is TRBJ1-1, with a tentative D call TRBD1 (5 bases). CDR1 and CDR2 (germline): MRHNA, SNTAGT. The V end lost 2 bases, the J end lost 5 bases, and 9 bases lay between the germline ends. There are 13 residues in the CDR3. The CDR3 reads CASSDGGLTEAFF. CDR3 nucleotide sequence: TGTGCCAGCAGTGACGGGGGGTTAACTGAAGCTTTCTTT.

The chain uses TRBV7-2 and TRBJ1-5; no clear D gene. Trimming cost V 5 bases and J 5 bases, with 7 bases left between them. CDR1 SGHTA and CDR2 FQGNSA come from the germline V gene. The CDR3 has 12 amino acids. The CDR3 sequence: CASSTLDQPQHF. CDR3 DNA: TGTGCCAGCAGCACCTTGGATCAGCCCCAGCATTTT. Full variable domain (outside the CDR3, taken from reference TRBV7-2 and TRBJ1-5): GAGVSQSPSNKVTEKGKDVELRCDPISGHTALYWYRQSLGQGLEFLIYFQGNSAPDKSGLPSDRFSAERTGGSVSTLTIQRTQQEDSAVYLCASSTLDQPQHFGDGTRLSIL.

The J gene is TRBJ1-5, the V gene TRBV19; possibly TRBD1 for D (5 bases). The CDR3 length is 14 residues. Trimming took off 3 bases at V and 4 bases at J, with 10 bases between the two ends. Germline V CDR1 and CDR2: LNHDA, SQIVND (reference sequence). The DNA for the CDR3 is TGTGCCAGTAGTATTGGGGCAGGGAATCAGCCCCAGCATTTT. Translation: CASSIGAGNQPQHF.

This rearrangement joins TRBV9 to TRBJ2-7; the D gene could be TRBD1 or TRBD2 (5 bases each). This CDR3 has 15 residues. V lost 0 bases and J 1 base, leaving 11 bases between the germline ends. Per the germline V gene, CDR1 is SGDLS and CDR2 is YYNGEE. CDR3 nucleotides: TGTGCCAGCAGCGTAGGAGGGGCGAATTCCTACGAGCAGTACTTC. Translating gives CASSVGGANSYEQYF.

The gene calls are TRBV2 and TRBJ2-3; D call uncertain. Germline CDR1 is SNHLY and CDR2 is FYNNEI. The V end lost 6 bases, the J end lost 5 bases, and 6 bases lay between the germline ends. The CDR3 is 11 amino acids. The CDR3 sequence: CASRGLDTQYF. CDR3 DNA: TGTGCCAGCAGGGGGTTAGATACGCAGTATTTT.

This chain joins TRBV6-2 or TRBV6-3 and TRBJ2-3; the D is unclear. Germline CDR1 is MNHEY and CDR2 is SVGEGT. The germline V and J ends were trimmed by 1 base and 0 bases, with 5 bases remaining between them. This CDR3 is built from 14 residues. CDR3 in DNA: TGTGCCAGCAGTTACTTCCACAGCACAGATACGCAGTATTTT. The encoded protein is CASSYFHSTDTQYF.

The chain carries TRBV4-2 and TRBJ2-3; 13 bases line up with TRBD2. This CDR3 has 20 residues. Germline V lookup: CDR1 LGHNA, CDR2 YNFKEQ. Germline trimming cut 4 bases from V and 6 bases from J; bases unmatched to any gene: 19. For the CDR3, the DNA is TGTGCCAGCAGCCGGACCTCCGGCACTAGCGGGGGGGCCTTAGCGGATACGCAGTATTTT. Protein sequence: CASSRTSGTSGGALADTQYF.

This clone appeared once. V and J are TRBV6-2 or TRBV6-3 and TRBJ1-6, with 7 nucleotides matching TRBD1. The J segment lost 8 bases and the V segment lost 5 bases, leaving 12 bases of the junction unmatched. The CDR3 covers 16 residues. Germline CDR1 reads MNHEY; CDR2 reads SVGEGT. CDR3 nucleotide sequence: TGTGCCAGCAGTCCCGGACTAGGGGGCACTTATTCACCCCTCCACTTT. Protein product: CASSPGLGGTYSPLHF.

This clone has a single count. The chain joins TRBV6-5 to TRBJ1-1; TRBD1 agrees at 8 bases. Germline CDR1 reads MNHEY; CDR2 reads SVGAGI. The junction had 5 bases not matched to a gene; V was cut back by 4 bases and J by 1 base. The CDR3 runs 15 residues. The CDR3 DNA reads as TGTGCCAGCAGTTTCGACAGGGGAACGAACACTGAAGCTTTCTTT. Translated, it gives CASSFDRGTNTEAFF.

The rearrangement uses TRBV27 and TRBJ2-1, with 11 bases lining up with TRBD1. V trimming: 5 bases; J trimming: 1 base; junction bases outside the gene matches: 7. CDR1 MNHEY and CDR2 SMNVEV come from the germline V gene (reference sequence). The CDR3 is 17 amino acids. In nucleotides, the CDR3 is TGTGCCAGCAGTGCCCGAGGGACAGGGGGGTCCTACAATGAGCAGTTCTTC. Amino acid sequence: CASSARGTGGSYNEQFF.